The 8 T cell receptor beta chains below were found in one sample sequenced in a study of T cells after yellow fever vaccination. TCRdb re-called the 5' RACE reads with MiXCR, one entry per CDR3 protein. The table lists 90,000 to 130,000 distinct CDR3 sequences, more than 7.5% of them singletons. The source was CD8+ T cells sorted from PBMCs, collected 45 days after the yellow fever booster vaccination. The source is a man between 25 and 39 years old who received the YFV17D yellow fever vaccine.

This clonotype was seen repeatedly, ten times or more. V gene TRBV27 combines with J gene TRBJ2-1; no firm D call. The CDR3 is made up of 16 amino acids. From germline, CDR1 is MNHEY and CDR2 SMNVEV (reference sequence). Deletions cut 3 bases from V and 0 bases from J, with 12 bases between. This CDR3 reads CASSFLGSSSYNEQFF. In DNA form, the CDR3 reads TGTGCCAGCAGTTTTCTTGGCTCGAGCTCCTACAATGAGCAGTTCTTC.

This clonotype was picked up many times. The chain employs TRBV28 and TRBJ2-7, with D uncertain. The V gene's germline CDR1 is MDHEN and CDR2 SYDVKM. The CDR3 extends over 10 amino acids. Trimming took off 5 bases at V and 5 bases at J, with 4 bases between the two ends. CDR3 region: CASSGHEQYF. As DNA, the CDR3 is TGTGCCAGCAGTGGGCACGAGCAGTACTTC.

This clonotype was observed many times. CDR3 region: CASSLVAASTDTQYF. In DNA, the CDR3 is TGTGCCAGCAGCTTAGTGGCGGCTAGCACAGATACGCAGTATTTT. The chain joins TRBV7-8 to TRBJ2-3; D remains ambiguous. CDR1 SGHVS and CDR2 FQNEAQ come from the germline V gene. This CDR3 has 15 residues. V shed 1 base and J shed 0 bases, with 8 bases lying between them.

This clonotype was seen just once. Its ends do not fully match the called genes, so a read error is possible. The rearrangement joins TRBV2 to TRBJ2-2, with D possibly matching TRBD2 (5 bases). CDR1 is SNHLY, CDR2 FYNNEI, per germline. The CDR3 sequence is 18 residues long. The CDR3 sequence is CTSSLAWAIAPNTGELFF. The CDR3 DNA follows: TGTACCAGCAGTTTAGCGTGGGCAATAGCGCCGAACACCGGGGAGCTGTTTTTT.

The sample holds many counts of this clonotype. The genes are TRBV9 and TRBJ1-2; possible D gene TRBD1, 5 bases. The length of the CDR3 is 16 residues. Deletions cut 5 bases from V and 5 bases from J, with 22 bases between. The germline V gene encodes CDR1 SGDLS and CDR2 YYNGEE. CDR3 sequence reads: CASSEGADTEGYGYTF. CDR3 in DNA: TGTGCCAGCAGTGAAGGCGCCGACACGGAGGGGTATGGCTACACCTTC. Using reference TRBV9 and TRBJ1-2 for the parts outside the CDR3, the full variable domain is DSGVTQTPKHLITATGQRVTLRCSPRSGDLSVYWYQQSLDQGLQFLIQYYNGEERAKGNILERFSAQQFPDLHSELNLSSLELGDSALYFCASSEGADTEGYGYTFGSGTRLTVV.

This clonotype has a count of ten or more. The genes are TRBV6-5 and TRBJ2-7; D may be TRBD2 (5 bases). The CDR3 loop spans 14 amino acids. V lost 6 bases to trimming and J lost 2 bases, with 14 bases between them. Germline-derived CDR1 and CDR2 are MNHEY and SVGAGI. Here the CDR3 reads CASSYTGVAYEQYF. CDR3 in DNA: TGTGCCAGCAGCTATACCGGGGTGGCCTACGAGCAGTACTTC.

This clonotype was seen a few times. This sequence joins TRBV29-1 and TRBJ2-1; D is unresolved. The CDR3 contains 13 residues. Germline V gives CDR1 SQVTM, CDR2 ANQGSEA. The ends were cut back, 4 bases at V and 6 bases at J, with 13 bases in the middle. The CDR3 here is CSVVGLTVNEQFF. The CDR3 nucleotides are TGCAGCGTTGTTGGTCTGACGGTCAATGAGCAGTTCTTC.

This clonotype was counted ten times or more. The rearrangement links TRBV29-1 to TRBJ2-1; no definite D call. Trimming took off 8 bases at V and 6 bases at J, with 11 bases between the two ends. The CDR3 loop spans 11 amino acids. The germline CDR1 and CDR2 sequences are SQVTM and ANQGSEA. For the CDR3, the DNA is TGCAGCCACCCCTGGGGCAATGAGCAGTTCTTC. The encoded protein is CSHPWGNEQFF.